These 21 T cell receptor beta chains share one sample of origin, sequenced in a study of cytomegalovirus exposure and HLA in healthy donors. The repertoire was sequenced with immunoSEQ multiplex PCR; TCRdb's copy has only in-frame clones and lacks some. The sample consists of 250,000 to 300,000 clones, around 85% of them appearing once. Sequencing was carried out using PBMCs. The receptors derive from a woman aged 18-30 years in good health and CMV-seronegative.

The CDR3 region is CASSLAPGQGAPIQYF. CDR3 nucleotides: TGCGCCAGCAGCTTGGCCCCGGGACAGGGGGCGCCGATTCAGTACTTC. The chain has TRBV5-1 and TRBJ2-4; TRBD1 agrees at 12 bases. There are 16 residues in the CDR3. Looked up from germline, CDR1 is SGHRS and CDR2 is YFSETQ. V gave up 0 bases and J gave up 10 bases; unmatched junction bases: 8.

The V gene is TRBV5-1, the J gene TRBJ1-2; no firm D call. The germline gives CDR1 SGHRS, CDR2 YFSETQ. The CDR3 loop spans 12 amino acids. Trimming took 2 bases from V and 3 from J, leaving 5 bases between them. The DNA of the CDR3 is TGCGCCAGCAGCTTTTCCGACTATGGCTACACCTTC. This translates into CASSFSDYGYTF.

The chain is built from TRBV5-1 and TRBJ2-2; D may be TRBD2 (6 bases). CDR3 length: 18 residues. Germline V gene data show CDR1 as SGHRS and CDR2 as YFSETQ. Trimming removed 6 bases from V and 1 base from J, with 22 bases in between. The CDR3: CASTFNALTGVNTGELFF. DNA of the CDR3: TGCGCCAGCACCTTTAACGCCTTGACGGGGGTGAACACCGGGGAGCTGTTTTTT.

This clone was picked up a small number of times. The gene calls are TRBV30 and TRBJ2-3, with TRBD2 as a possible D gene (7 bases). The CDR3 is 15 residues long. Trimming left V 2 bases short and J 3 bases short, with 15 bases between. The V gene's germline CDR1 is GTSNPN and CDR2 SVGIG (reference sequence). CDR3 protein: CAWSLGGGRTDTQYF. DNA of the CDR3: TGTGCCTGGAGTCTGGGAGGGGGTAGAACAGATACGCAGTATTTT.

This chain links TRBV6-1 with TRBJ1-1, with no clear D. This CDR3 spans 12 amino acids. Germline V gene sequence: CDR1 MNHNS, CDR2 SASEGT. V was shortened by 6 bases and J by 6 bases, with 11 bases between the two germline ends. The CDR3 reads CASSPTYAEAFF. CDR3 sequence (DNA): TGTGCCAGCAGCCCCACTTACGCTGAAGCTTTCTTT.

The J gene is TRBJ2-7, the V gene TRBV9, with D perhaps TRBD2 (5 bases). V was clipped by 4 bases and J by 5 bases, with 13 bases between them. CDR1 and CDR2 (germline): SGDLS, YYNGEE. This CDR3 is 13 amino acids long. The CDR3, as DNA: TGTGCCAGCAGCCCTTCGAGGGCCCACGAGCAGTACTTC. Amino acids: CASSPSRAHEQYF.

The rearrangement links TRBV27 to TRBJ2-1, with 11 bases that match TRBD2. The CDR3 is 17 residues long. CDR1 and CDR2 from the germline V gene are MNHEY and SMNVEV (reference sequence). The J segment lost 8 bases and the V segment lost 2 bases, leaving 11 bases of the junction unmatched. The CDR3 reads CASSLIGGSGRADEQFF. The CDR3 DNA reads TGTGCCAGCAGTTTAATAGGAGGTAGCGGGAGGGCGGATGAGCAGTTCTTC.

The sample holds a few counts of this clone. The gene calls are TRBV2 and TRBJ1-6, with D unclear. V shed 3 bases and J shed 14 bases, with 11 bases lying between them. CDR3 size: 12 residues. Germline values: CDR1 SNHLY, CDR2 FYNNEI. The CDR3 DNA sequence: TGTGCCAGCAGTGATCTAGTGAACACCCTCCACTTT. Translation: CASSDLVNTLHF.

The chain is built from TRBV19 and TRBJ1-2; a weak D match, TRBD1 (5 bases). In germline, CDR1 is LNHDA, CDR2 SQIVND (reference sequence). Trimming removed 6 bases at V and 7 bases at J, with 15 bases between. This CDR3 has 13 residues. The CDR3 coding sequence is TGTGCCAGTAGCCCCAGGGCTCGGCTTGGCTACACCTTC. Protein: CASSPRARLGYTF.

CDR3 in amino acids: CASIGGIGQPQHF. The CDR3 DNA sequence: TGTGCCAGCATCGGGGGGATCGGTCAGCCCCAGCATTTT. The chain uses TRBV28 and TRBJ1-5; TRBD1 is a possible D gene (5 bases). V was cut by 7 bases and J by 6 bases, with 13 bases left in between. Germline V lookup: CDR1 MDHEN, CDR2 SYDVKM. CDR3 size: 13 residues.

The rearrangement uses TRBV7-9 and TRBJ2-7; 8 bases are a match to TRBD1. J was trimmed by 12 bases and V by 5 bases; bases with no gene match: 6. Germline loops: CDR1 SEHNR, CDR2 FQNEAQ (reference sequence). This CDR3 is 11 amino acids long. The CDR3 here is CASSPGQGVYF. The DNA of the CDR3 is TGTGCCAGCAGCCCCGGACAGGGTGTGTACTTC. Combining the CDR3 with reference TRBV7-9 and TRBJ2-7 gives the whole variable domain DTGVSQNPRHKITKRGQNVTFRCDPISEHNRLYWYRQTLGQGPEFLTYFQNEAQLEKSRLLSDRFSAERPKGSFSTLEIQRTEQGDSAMYLCASSPGQGVYFGPGTRLTVT.

CDR3 coding DNA: TGCGCCAGCAGCCAAGTCCGACAGGGTCTTTATAATTCACCCCTCCACTTT. The encoded protein is CASSQVRQGLYNSPLHF. This sequence joins TRBV4-3 and TRBJ1-6; 7 positions agree with TRBD1. Germline values: CDR1 LGHNA, CDR2 YSLEER. V shed 1 base, J shed 4 bases, and the junction held 7 bases outside the gene matches. This CDR3 spans 17 amino acids.

The chain joins TRBV9 to TRBJ1-1, with TRBD1 as a possible D gene (6 bases). CDR3 length equals 15 residues. V lost 1 base and J lost 3, with 13 bases in between. Germline V CDR1 and CDR2: SGDLS, YYNGEE. The CDR3 nucleotides are TGTGCCAGCAGCGTAACTGGACAGACCCACACTGAAGCTTTCTTT. It translates to CASSVTGQTHTEAFF.

The chain couples TRBV19 to TRBJ2-7; 7 bases match TRBD2. The trim removed 6 bases at V and 7 bases at J, leaving 15 bases unmatched. The CDR3 is 15 amino acids. The germline gives CDR1 LNHDA, CDR2 SQIVND (reference sequence). The CDR3 protein is CASSRTGGRGGEQYF. CDR3 sequence (DNA): TGTGCCAGTAGCCGGACTGGCGGGAGAGGAGGTGAGCAGTACTTC.

The chain links TRBV19 to TRBJ2-3; 7 bases are shared with TRBD1. Per the germline V gene, CDR1 is LNHDA and CDR2 is SQIVND (reference sequence). V shed 6 bases, J shed 4 bases, and the junction held 13 bases outside the gene matches. The CDR3 totals 16 residues. CDR3 region: CASRRQGRRFADTQYF. DNA of the CDR3: TGTGCCAGTAGACGACAGGGAAGAAGGTTCGCAGATACGCAGTATTTT.

The rearrangement joins TRBV10-3 to TRBJ2-7; D not certain. This CDR3 has 13 residues. Germline lookup yields CDR1 ENHRY and CDR2 SYGVKD. Trimming shortened V by 4 bases and J by 2 bases, and 9 bases separated the two germline ends. The CDR3 loop reads CAISVGGAYEQYF. The CDR3 region has the DNA TGTGCCATCAGTGTCGGCGGAGCCTACGAGCAGTACTTC.

Notes on this clone: Different DNA sequences within this sample yield the same CDR3. Here the CDR3 reads CASSLGQGTYEQYF. CDR3 coding DNA: TGTGCCAGCTCACTGGGGCAGGGCACCTACGAGCAGTACTTC. The V gene is TRBV18, the J gene TRBJ2-7; a weak D match, TRBD1 (5 bases). CDR1 and CDR2 from the germline V gene are KGHSH and LQKENI. This CDR3 spans 14 amino acids. Between the trimmed V and J ends, which lost 4 bases and 2 bases, there was a span of 12 bases.

The chain uses TRBV5-1 and TRBJ2-2, with D perhaps TRBD1 (5 bases). This CDR3 region has 13 residues. Trimming cost V 6 bases and J 2 bases, with 8 bases left between them. Germline V gives CDR1 SGHRS, CDR2 YFSETQ. The CDR3 protein is CASNTGNTGELFF. CDR3 DNA sequence: TGCGCCAGCAATACAGGAAACACCGGGGAGCTGTTTTTT.

The chain joins TRBV25-1 to TRBJ2-4, with a tentative D call TRBD2 (5 bases). The germline V gene has CDR1 MGHDK and CDR2 SYGVNS. The V end lost 0 bases, the J end lost 6 bases, and 15 bases lay between the germline ends. There are 16 residues in the CDR3. The CDR3 bases are TGTGCCAGCAGTGAATATATCGGCGGCCGGGGAAACATTCAGTACTTC. Protein: CASSEYIGGRGNIQYF.

CDR3 nucleotides: TGCAGCGTTGGAGGGTATTACTCCTACAATGAGCAGTTCTTC. Its translation: CSVGGYYSYNEQFF. This chain links TRBV29-1 with TRBJ2-1, with a weak D call TRBD2 (5 bases). V dropped 4 bases and J dropped 0 bases, with 10 bases sitting between them. CDR1 is SQVTM, CDR2 ANQGSEA, per germline. There are 14 residues in the CDR3.

The V and J genes are TRBV19 and TRBJ2-7; 8 positions agree with TRBD1. V lost 5 bases, J lost 1 base, and 4 bases stayed unmatched. The CDR3 covers 14 residues. CDR1 is LNHDA and CDR2 is SQIVND in the germline V gene (reference sequence). Here the CDR3 DNA reads TGTGCCAGTAGTGACAGGGGCGGTTCCTACGAGCAGTACTTC. Its protein is CASSDRGGSYEQYF.